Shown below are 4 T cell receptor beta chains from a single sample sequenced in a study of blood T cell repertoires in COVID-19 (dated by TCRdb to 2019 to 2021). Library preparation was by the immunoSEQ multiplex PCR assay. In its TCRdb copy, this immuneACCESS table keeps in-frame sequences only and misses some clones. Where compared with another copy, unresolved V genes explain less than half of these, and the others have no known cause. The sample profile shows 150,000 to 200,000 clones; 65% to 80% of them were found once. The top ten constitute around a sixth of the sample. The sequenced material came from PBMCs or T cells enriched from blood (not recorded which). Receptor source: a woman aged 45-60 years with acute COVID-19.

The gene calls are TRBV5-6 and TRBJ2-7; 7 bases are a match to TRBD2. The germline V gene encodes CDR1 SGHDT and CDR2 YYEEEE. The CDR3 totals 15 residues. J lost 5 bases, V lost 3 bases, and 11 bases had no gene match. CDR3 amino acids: CASSSISAGRNEQYV. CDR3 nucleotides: TGTGCCAGCAGCTCTATTTCAGCGGGGAGGAACGAGCAGTACGTC.

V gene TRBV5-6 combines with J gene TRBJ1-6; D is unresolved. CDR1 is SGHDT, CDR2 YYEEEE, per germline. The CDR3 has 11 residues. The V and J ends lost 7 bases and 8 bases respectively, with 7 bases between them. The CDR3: CASSSDSPLHF. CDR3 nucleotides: TGTGCCAGCTCCTCCGATTCACCCCTCCACTTT.

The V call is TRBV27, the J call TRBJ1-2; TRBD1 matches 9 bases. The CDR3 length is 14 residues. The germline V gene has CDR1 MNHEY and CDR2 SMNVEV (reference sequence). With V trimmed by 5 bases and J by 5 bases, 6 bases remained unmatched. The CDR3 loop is CASSGTGNTYGYTF. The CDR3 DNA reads TGTGCCAGCAGTGGGACAGGGAACACTTATGGCTACACCTTC.

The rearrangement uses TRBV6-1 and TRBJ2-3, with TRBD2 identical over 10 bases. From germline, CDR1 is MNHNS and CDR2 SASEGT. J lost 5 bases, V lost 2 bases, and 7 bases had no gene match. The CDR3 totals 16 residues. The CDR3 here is CASSERSSGGRDTQYF. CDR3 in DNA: TGTGCCAGCAGTGAACGGTCTAGCGGGGGTCGAGATACGCAGTATTTT.